The present TCR beta chain was sequenced within a study of regulatory T cells in long-lasting Graves disease. The time point denotes: persistent/refractory GD, antithyroid drugs over 5 years with positive TRAb. Making the TCR library involved RNA that had been extracted from PBMCs. Germline values: CDR1 SNHLY, CDR2 FYNNEI. The CDR3 has 13 amino acids. The ends were cut back, 5 bases at V and 10 bases at J, with 14 bases in the middle. This clonotype was detected ten times or more. Arm-PCR with iRepertoire HTBI primers amplified the CDR3 regions for these TCR beta libraries. TCRdb itself ran the multiplex PCR reads through MiXCR, one entry per CDR3 protein. The data contain 700,000 or so distinct CDR3 sequences, about 32% of them singletons.

This receptor was obtained from a female donor with Graves disease. The sequencing here drew on peripheral blood mononuclear cells (PBMCs), taken when the disease was refractory, from a patient treated with antithyroid drugs. This chain connects TRBV2 to TRBJ1-4, with D tentatively TRBD1 (6 bases). CDR3 residues: CASSSIQGGKLFF. The CDR3 DNA sequence: TGTGCCAGCAGTTCTATACAGGGTGGAAAACTGTTTTTT.